This entry features one TCR beta chain sequence. Within the library, unique molecular identifiers were attached to each individual cDNA molecule. TCRdb reprocessed the RACE reads with MiXCR, giving one entry per CDR3 protein. The sample has about 74,000 distinct CDR3 sequences, around 13% seen once. This entry belongs to a study of human T cells and chemical hapten exposure. In the study overall: Patch tests put 0.01% DPC on the upper back, and the results were checked at 6 days.

Time point defined: pre-sensitization, week 0. The sample's treatment: therapeutic diphenylcyclopropenone sensitization with weekly scalp DPC. The CDR3 contains 12 residues. Trimming left V 8 bases short and J 5 bases short, with 12 bases between. The germline CDR1 and CDR2 sequences are SNHLY and FYNNEI. This receptor was taken from a woman aged 45-59 years with alopecia areata. Some clones in this sample may be carry-over from other donors' samples. The sequencing used whole blood, collected in connection with sensitization to the hapten diphenylcyclopropenone (DPC). The V call is TRBV2, the J call TRBJ2-5, with D possibly matching TRBD1 (5 bases). In DNA, the CDR3 is TGTGCCAGCCGAGGCAGGGATGAGACCCAGTACTTC. The encoded protein is CASRGRDETQYF.